This entry concerns a single T cell receptor (beta chain). Its target is unknown. Sample treatment: some 20 received Ad26.COV2.S at low or high dose, single or two shots; 5 received placebo; per-sample allocation not given. Sample collection was performed on day 63 after the first vaccine or placebo injection. The study used a vaccine consisting of an Ad26 vector that expressed Wuhan-strain SARS-CoV-2 spike. Germline CDR1 is LGHDT and CDR2 is YNNKEL (reference sequence). The CDR3 loop spans 15 amino acids. V shed 4 bases, J shed 3 bases, and the junction held 6 bases outside the gene matches. Using immunoSEQ multiplex PCR, the repertoire was profiled, and TCRdb retains in-frame clones only, with some absent. The data hold 450,000 to 550,000 clones, with nearly 90% observed a single time. The source of the sample is a study of Ad26.COV2.S vaccination and SARS-CoV-2 variants. General study results and limits: Post-vaccination spike-specific CD8+ and CD4+ T cell responses reportedly had substantial breadth. Compared with placebo recipients, vaccine recipients had higher spike-specific TCR breadth.

This receptor was obtained from a person aged 18-60 years who received the Ad26.COV2.S COVID-19 vaccine or a placebo. V gene TRBV3-1 (or the pseudogene TRBV3-2) combines with J gene TRBJ2-5; 9 bases fit TRBD1. Here the sequenced sample was peripheral blood, taken in a trial of Ad26.COV2.S vaccine versus placebo. CDR3 nucleotide sequence: TGTGCCAGCAGCCTAACCGGGACAGGGAAAGAGACCCAGTACTTC. It is translated as CASSLTGTGKETQYF.